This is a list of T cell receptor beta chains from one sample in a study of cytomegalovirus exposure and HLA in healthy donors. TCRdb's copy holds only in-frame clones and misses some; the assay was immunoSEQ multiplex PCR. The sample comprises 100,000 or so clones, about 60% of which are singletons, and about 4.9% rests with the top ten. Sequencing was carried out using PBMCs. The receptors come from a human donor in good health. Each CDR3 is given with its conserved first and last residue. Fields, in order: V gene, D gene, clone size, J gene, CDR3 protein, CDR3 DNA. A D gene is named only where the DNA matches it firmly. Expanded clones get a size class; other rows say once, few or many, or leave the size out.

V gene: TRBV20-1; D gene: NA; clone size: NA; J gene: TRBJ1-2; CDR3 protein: CSAIGGLGYTF; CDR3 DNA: TGCAGTGCCATAGGAGGGCTAGGCTACACCTTC
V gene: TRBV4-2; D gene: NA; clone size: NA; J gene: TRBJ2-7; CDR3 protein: CASSQDILVYEQYF; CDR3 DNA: TGTGCCAGCAGCCAAGATATCCTAGTCTACGAGCAGTACTTC
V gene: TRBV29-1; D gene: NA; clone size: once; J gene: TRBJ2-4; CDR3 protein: CSAEEGTGNIQYF; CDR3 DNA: TGCAGCGCCGAAGAGGGAACGGGGAACATTCAGTACTTC
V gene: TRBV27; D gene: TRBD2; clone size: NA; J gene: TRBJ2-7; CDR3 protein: CASSLAGVGSYEQYF; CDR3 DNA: TGTGCCAGCAGCCTAGCGGGAGTGGGTTCCTACGAGCAGTACTTC
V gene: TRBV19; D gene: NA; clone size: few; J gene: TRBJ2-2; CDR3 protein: CASSNLGGLNTGELFF; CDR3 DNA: TGTGCCAGTAGTAACTTAGGTGGGCTCAACACCGGGGAGCTGTTTTTT
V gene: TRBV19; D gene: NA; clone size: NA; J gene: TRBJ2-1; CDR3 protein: CASSIVETYNEQFF; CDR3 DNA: TGTGCCAGTAGTATAGTAGAAACCTACAATGAGCAGTTCTTC
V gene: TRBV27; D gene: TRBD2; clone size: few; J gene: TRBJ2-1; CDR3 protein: CASSFIMGGGTWNEQFF; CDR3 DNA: TGTGCCAGCAGTTTTATCATGGGGGGGGGTACCTGGAATGAGCAGTTCTTC
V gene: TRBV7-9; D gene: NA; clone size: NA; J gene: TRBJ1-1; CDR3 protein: CASSSSFRGEAFF; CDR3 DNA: TGTGCCAGCAGCTCTTCTTTCCGGGGAGAAGCTTTCTTT
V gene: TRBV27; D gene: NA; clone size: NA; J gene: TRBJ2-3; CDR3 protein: CASSLYREGTDTQYF; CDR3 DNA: TGTGCCAGCAGTTTGTACAGGGAAGGCACAGATACGCAGTATTTT
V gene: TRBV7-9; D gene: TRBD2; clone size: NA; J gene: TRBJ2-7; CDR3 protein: CASSSGLADYEQYF; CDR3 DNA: TGTGCCAGCAGCTCCGGACTAGCGGACTACGAGCAGTACTTC
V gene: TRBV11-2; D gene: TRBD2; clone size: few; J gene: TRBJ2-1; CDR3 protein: CASKLPGLAGYNEQFF; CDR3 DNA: TGTGCCAGCAAACTACCGGGACTAGCGGGCTACAATGAGCAGTTCTTC
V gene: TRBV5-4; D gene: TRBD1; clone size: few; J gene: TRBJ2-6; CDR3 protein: CASRSDRGGPGANVLTF; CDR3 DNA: TGTGCCAGCAGATCGGACAGGGGGGGCCCTGGGGCCAACGTCCTGACTTTC
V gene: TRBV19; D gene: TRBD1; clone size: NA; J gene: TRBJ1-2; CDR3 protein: CASSIVLGQGYTF; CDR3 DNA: TGTGCCAGTAGTATAGTTTTGGGACAGGGCTACACCTTC
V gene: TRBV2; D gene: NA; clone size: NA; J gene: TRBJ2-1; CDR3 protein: CASSPRVFGHEQFF; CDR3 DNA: TGTGCCAGCAGCCCCCGGGTTTTTGGCCATGAGCAGTTCTTC
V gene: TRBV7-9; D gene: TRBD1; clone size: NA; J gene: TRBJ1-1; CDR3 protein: CASSTQGATEAFF; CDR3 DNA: TGTGCCAGCAGCACACAGGGGGCAACTGAAGCTTTCTTT
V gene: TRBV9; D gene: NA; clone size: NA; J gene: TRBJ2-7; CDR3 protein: CASSASGFASYEQYF; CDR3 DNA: TGTGCCAGCAGCGCATCAGGCTTCGCTTCCTACGAGCAGTACTTC
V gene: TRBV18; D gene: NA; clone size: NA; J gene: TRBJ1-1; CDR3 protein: CASSPPLSGLMYTEAFF; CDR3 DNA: TGTGCCAGCTCACCACCATTATCAGGGCTGATGTACACTGAAGCTTTCTTT
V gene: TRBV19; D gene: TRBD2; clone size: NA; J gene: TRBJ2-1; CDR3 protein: CASSSGGSYNEQFF; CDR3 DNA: TGTGCCAGTAGTAGCGGGGGCTCCTACAATGAGCAGTTCTTC